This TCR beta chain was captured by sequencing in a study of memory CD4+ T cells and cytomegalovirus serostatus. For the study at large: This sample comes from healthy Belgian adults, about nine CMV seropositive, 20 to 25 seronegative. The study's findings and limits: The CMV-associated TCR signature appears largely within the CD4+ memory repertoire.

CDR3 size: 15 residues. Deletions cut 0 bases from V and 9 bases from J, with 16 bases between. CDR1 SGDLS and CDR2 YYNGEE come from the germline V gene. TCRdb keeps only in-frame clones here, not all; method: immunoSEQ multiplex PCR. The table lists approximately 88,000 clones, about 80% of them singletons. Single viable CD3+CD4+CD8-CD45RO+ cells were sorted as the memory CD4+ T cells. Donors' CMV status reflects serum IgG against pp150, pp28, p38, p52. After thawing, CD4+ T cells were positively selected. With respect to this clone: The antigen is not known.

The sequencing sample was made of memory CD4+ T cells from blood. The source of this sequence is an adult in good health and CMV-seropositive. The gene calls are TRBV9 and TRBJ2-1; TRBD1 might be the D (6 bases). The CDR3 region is CASSVDSGQRSEQFF. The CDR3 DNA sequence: TGTGCCAGCAGCGTAGATAGTGGACAGCGGAGTGAGCAGTTCTTC.